This T cell receptor beta chain derives from a study of T cells in tuberculosis. At the level of the study: In South Africa, adults with active tuberculosis were compared with IGRA-negative and latently infected IGRA-positive adolescents.

CDR1 and CDR2 from the germline V gene are SGHRS and YFSETQ. The CDR3 runs to 14 residues. V lost 5 bases to trimming and J lost 1 base, with 12 bases between them. Generated by immunoSEQ multiplex PCR, the TCRdb table keeps only in-frame clones and is missing some. This table has more than 35,000 clones, more than 90% appearing once. This sequence was found in a donor aged 10-30 years with latent tuberculosis or without tuberculosis infection. The sequencing sample was made of PBMCs. The J gene is TRBJ1-1, the V gene TRBV5-1; the D gene is possibly TRBD1 (5 bases). CDR3 amino acids: CASSFGHQNTEAFF. The CDR3, as DNA: TGCGCCAGCAGTTTTGGACACCAGAACACTGAAGCTTTCTTT. Based on the CDR3 plus reference TRBV5-1 and TRBJ1-1, the full variable domain is KAGVTQTPRYLIKTRGQQVTLSCSPISGHRSVSWYQQTPGQGLQFLFEYFSETQRNKGNFPGRFSGRQFSNSRSEMNVSTLELGDSALYLCASSFGHQNTEAFFGQGTRLTVV.